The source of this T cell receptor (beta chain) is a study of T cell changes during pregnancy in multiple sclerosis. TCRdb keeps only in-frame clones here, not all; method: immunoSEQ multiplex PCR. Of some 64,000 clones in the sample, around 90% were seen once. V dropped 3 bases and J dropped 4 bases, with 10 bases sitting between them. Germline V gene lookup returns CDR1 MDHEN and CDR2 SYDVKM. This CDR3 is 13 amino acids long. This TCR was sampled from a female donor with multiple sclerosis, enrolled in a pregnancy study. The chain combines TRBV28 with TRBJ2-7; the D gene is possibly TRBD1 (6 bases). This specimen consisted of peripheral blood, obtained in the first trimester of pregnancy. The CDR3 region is CASSFGQLYEQYF. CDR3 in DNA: TGTGCCAGCAGTTTCGGACAGCTTTACGAGCAGTACTTC.